This T cell receptor beta chain stems from a study of STAT3 mutations in large granular lymphocyte leukemia (dated by TCRdb to the late 2010s). The study in broad terms: About half of the T-LGLL patients who underwent longitudinal sequencing carried canonical activating STAT3 mutations. Each patient was sequenced at an average of around 4 time points, ranging from 2 to 8 samplings. Patients with T-cell large granular lymphocyte leukemia underwent serial deep sequencing of TCRbeta CDR3 and STAT3 to reconstruct clonal hierarchy and dynamics. As controls within the study, a couple of patients with natural killer LGL leukemia were also sequenced longitudinally. One or more immunosuppressive therapy regimens were given to more than half of T-LGLL patients, and hematologic response was seen in around two fifths of the treated patients. From an initial cohort of approximately 220 LGL patients, roughly 17 representative T-LGLL cases were chosen for longitudinal sequencing of TCRbeta and STAT3. What the work shows at the level of the full study, not this receptor alone: Dominant TCR clone burden was found to exceed STAT3 mutant burden in several patients, suggesting that STAT3 mutation arose secondarily within a pre-expanded clone. TCR clonotype switching after therapy was observed in 6 of 18 patients, and all newly emerging clones were found to be STAT3 wild type. At least one immunodominant TCRbeta clonotype was identified in every T-LGLL patient, and multiple immunodominant subclonotypes were identified in about half of the T-LGLL patients. Because no samples were available when a clone first appeared, clonal expansion had to be inferred from samplings taken at other points. Linking therapy response to changes in TCR clonal burden was complicated by variable intervals between samplings and by differing treatment regimens. Persisting codominant clonotypes in some patients meant a small but highly pathogenic clone may have been missed.

TCRbeta libraries were sequenced on an Illumina MiSeq, averaging about 40,773 productive templates per sample. TCRbeta CDR3 libraries were generated with the immunoSEQ assay using multiplex PCR amplification. As for how the authors treated the data: Following a previously defined approach, repertoire diversity was calculated, and values close to 0 point to extremely monoclonal samples. TCRdb provides this immuneACCESS table in a form limited to in-frame rearrangements. Some clones are lacking; in checked studies, under half of them reflect an unresolved V gene, and why the rest are absent is not known. The D gene and trimming were derived from the DNA, and the V and J assignments and clone size from that table. In all, the sample holds approximately 22,000 clones, and approximately 94% of those were seen once. More than 6% of the sample is in the top ten clones. To note about this clone: No antigen is known for it. No quality values exist for individual bases; no much larger clone is one base distant.

Reading the germline V gene gives CDR1 LGHNA and CDR2 YSLEER. The CDR3 goes from the cysteine to the phenylalanine over 18 residues. CDR3 DNA only is kept here, 54 bases in frame from base 1. V lost 0 bases and J lost 3 bases, and the count of bases not matched to a germline gene is 13. DNA was extracted from blood mononuclear cells, and the same DNA was used for both TCR and STAT3 sequencing. Sequencing was performed on peripheral blood mononuclear cells. The chain was built from TRBV4-3 and TRBJ2-7; 8 central bases correspond to TRBD1. The receptor's source is a man in his forties or fifties with T-cell large granular lymphocyte leukemia. Some clones in this sample may be carry-over from other donors' samples. The age is the age at diagnosis. At the DNA level, the sequence is TGCGCCAGCAGCCAAGATACGGCGGGACAGGAGATCCTCTACGAGCAGTACTTC. Its product reads: CASSQDTAGQEILYEQYF.